The present T cell receptor (beta chain) was sequenced within a study of vaccination and CD4 T cells after COVID-19. Treatment denoted: approximately 9-day PBMC culture with coronavirus spike peptide pools or control peptides (ViraFEST assay). Sequenced with the Oncomine TCR Beta short-read assay was DNA taken from cultured CD4+ T cells. TCRdb analysed the PCR reads with MiXCR anew, one entry per CDR3 protein. In the table there are about 11,000 distinct CDR3 sequences, about 60% of which are singletons. V gave up 1 base and J gave up 5 bases, with 6 bases separating them. Germline V gene lookup returns CDR1 DFQATT and CDR2 SNEGSKA (reference sequence). This CDR3 has 12 amino acids. This clonotype was counted only a few times. Its antigen is not known.

The TCR originated in a human donor who had recovered from COVID-19. The chain recombines TRBV20-1 with TRBJ1-5; a weak D match, TRBD1 (6 bases). The sample was CD4+ T cells from blood, cultured in vitro. The CDR3 DNA reads as TGCAGTGCTAGAGCAGGGGATCAGCCCCAGCATTTT. Encoded protein: CSARAGDQPQHF.